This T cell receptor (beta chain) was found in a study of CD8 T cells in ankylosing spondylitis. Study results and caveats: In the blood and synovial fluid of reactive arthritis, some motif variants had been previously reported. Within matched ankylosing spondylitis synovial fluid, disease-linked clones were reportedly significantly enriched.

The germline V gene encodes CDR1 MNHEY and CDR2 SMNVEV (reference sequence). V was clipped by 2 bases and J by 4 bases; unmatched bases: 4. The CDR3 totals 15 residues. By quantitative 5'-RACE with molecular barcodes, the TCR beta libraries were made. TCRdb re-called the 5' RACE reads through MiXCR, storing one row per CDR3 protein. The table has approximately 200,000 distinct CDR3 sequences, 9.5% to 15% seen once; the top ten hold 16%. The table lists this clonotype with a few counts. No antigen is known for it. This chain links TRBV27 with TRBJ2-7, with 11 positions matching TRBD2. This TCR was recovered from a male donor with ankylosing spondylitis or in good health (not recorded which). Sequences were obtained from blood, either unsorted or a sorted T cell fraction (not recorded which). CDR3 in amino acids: CASSLMVAGGYEQYF. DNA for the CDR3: TGTGCCAGCAGTTTAATGGTAGCGGGAGGGTACGAGCAGTACTTC.